The clone carrying this T cell receptor (beta chain) was counted at least ten times. MiXCR was run by TCRdb on the RT-PCR reads, yielding one entry per CDR3 protein. The sample records about 680,000 distinct CDR3 sequences, 14% being singletons. The sequenced sample consisted of memory CD4+ T cells from blood. This TCR was sampled from a female donor in good health, serving as a healthy control.

The CDR3 protein is CASSRDGQANIQYF. DNA of the CDR3: TGCGCCAGCAGCAGGGACGGACAGGCAAACATTCAGTACTTC. The V call is TRBV5-1, the J call TRBJ2-4; 7 bases agree with TRBD1. After removal of 4 bases from V and 6 bases from J, the junction contained 7 bases not matched to a gene. CDR1 SGHRS and CDR2 YFSETQ come from the germline V gene. The CDR3 is made up of 14 amino acids.